Shown below are 22 T cell receptor beta chains from a single sample sequenced in a study of T cell repertoires in cytomegalovirus infection. The antigens for these receptors are not known. TCRdb passed the reads through MiXCR, listing each CDR3 protein once. In the table there are 650,000 to 850,000 distinct CDR3 sequences, roughly 29% of which are singletons. The sample was cultured CD8+ T cells from PBMCs, taken from culture after CMV antigen stimulation. These receptors all stem from a human donor in good health (CMV status not recorded). Some clones in this sample may be carry-over from other donors' samples.

This clonotype was seen many times. This chain joins TRBV28 and TRBJ1-2; no firm D call. The V and J ends lost 0 bases and 1 base respectively, with 9 bases between them. CDR3 length: 15 amino acids. CDR1 MDHEN and CDR2 SYDVKM come from the germline V gene. DNA of the CDR3: TGTGCCAGCAGTTTATGGCAAGGAAATAACTATGGCTACACCTTC. Its translation is CASSLWQGNNYGYTF.

This chain links TRBV5-1 with TRBJ2-1; D could derive from TRBD1 or TRBD2 (5 bases each). Germline loops: CDR1 SGHRS, CDR2 YFSETQ. Trimming cost V 2 bases and J 4 bases, with 13 bases left between them. CDR3 length: 15 amino acids. This CDR3 reads CASSLKGPHYNEQFF. Here the CDR3 DNA reads TGCGCCAGCAGCTTAAAGGGACCGCATTACAATGAGCAGTTCTTC.

This clonotype appeared many times. The chain couples TRBV7-2 to TRBJ2-3; TRBD2 aligns across 12 bases. Germline V gene lookup returns CDR1 SGHTA and CDR2 FQGNSA. This CDR3 has 18 amino acids. J lost 6 bases, V lost 5 bases, and 15 bases had no gene match. The CDR3 DNA is TGTGCCAGCAGCACCTGGACTAGCGGGGTCCTCCAGGGGGATACGCAGTATTTT. This translates into CASSTWTSGVLQGDTQYF.

This clonotype was picked up a small number of times. The chain uses TRBV7-8 and TRBJ2-1; unclear D gene. Germline values: CDR1 SGHVS, CDR2 FQNEAQ. The CDR3 spans 16 residues. The V end was cut by 2 bases, the J end by 5 bases, with 16 bases between. The CDR3 here is CASSLPTAYFDNEQFF. CDR3 nucleotide sequence: TGTGCCAGCAGCTTACCCACAGCCTATTTCGACAATGAGCAGTTCTTC.

This clonotype was found many times. The chain couples TRBV7-2 to TRBJ2-1; TRBD1 matches 7 bases. This CDR3 region has 14 residues. Trimming cost V 5 bases and J 6 bases; bases outside gene matches: 7. Looked up from germline, CDR1 is SGHTA and CDR2 is FQGNSA. The CDR3, as DNA: TGTGCCAGCAGCCACAAAACAGGGGCCAATGAGCAGTTCTTC. Its protein product is CASSHKTGANEQFF.

The genes are TRBV19 and TRBJ2-3, with a tentative D call TRBD2 (6 bases). The germline V and J ends were trimmed by 6 bases and 0 bases, with 19 bases remaining between them. Germline assignment: CDR1 LNHDA and CDR2 SQIVND (reference sequence). The CDR3 spans 17 residues. The CDR3 reads CASSRRESRISTDTQYF. CDR3 coding DNA: TGTGCCAGTAGCCGGAGGGAATCGCGGATTAGCACAGATACGCAGTATTTT.

This clonotype was recorded a few times. CDR3 nucleotides: TGTGCCAGCGTTGAGGGGGCCAACTACGAGCAGTACGTC. Translated, it gives CASVEGANYEQYV. The chain combines TRBV6-1 with TRBJ2-7; TRBD1 matches at 7 bases. V gave up 8 bases and J gave up 3 bases; unmatched junction bases: 7. This CDR3 contains 13 residues. Looked up from germline, CDR1 is MNHNS and CDR2 is SASEGT.

The V call is TRBV6-5, the J call TRBJ1-2, with a tentative D call TRBD1 (6 bases). Germline V CDR1 and CDR2: MNHEY, SVGAGI. This CDR3 contains 13 residues. Trimming removed 6 bases from V and 6 bases from J, with 14 bases in between. DNA for the CDR3: TGTGCCAGCAGGGGGAGGGGGAATCATGGCTACACCTTC. Amino acid sequence: CASRGRGNHGYTF.

The chain is built from TRBV2 and TRBJ2-1; D is possibly TRBD2 (6 bases). Trimming stripped 0 bases from V and 3 bases from J, with 9 bases between. Per the germline V gene, CDR1 is SNHLY and CDR2 is FYNNEI. This CDR3 is built from 15 residues. The CDR3 DNA sequence: TGTGCCAGCAGTGAAGCGGGACTCCTCTACAATGAGCAGTTCTTC. Amino acids: CASSEAGLLYNEQFF.

This clonotype was counted ten times or more. The chain links TRBV6-5 to TRBJ1-3; D is possibly TRBD1 (5 bases). Germline loops: CDR1 MNHEY, CDR2 SVGAGI. V lost 2 bases, J lost 0 bases, and 14 bases lay in between. The CDR3 covers 17 residues. The CDR3 region has the DNA TGTGCCAGCAGTTACACTGGGGACCGTCCCTCTGGAAACACCATATATTTT. Translation gives CASSYTGDRPSGNTIYF.

This clonotype was observed a handful of times. The chain combines TRBV7-8 with TRBJ1-1, with D uncertain. V lost 2 bases and J lost 0, with 16 bases in between. The CDR3 contains 17 residues. From germline, CDR1 is SGHVS and CDR2 FQNEAQ. The CDR3 DNA sequence: TGTGCCAGCAGCTTACTTTCTCCAGGACCCATGAACACTGAAGCTTTCTTT. As protein: CASSLLSPGPMNTEAFF.

The chain has TRBV27 and TRBJ1-1; 7 bases agree with TRBD1. CDR3 length: 14 amino acids. Germline V gene lookup returns CDR1 MNHEY and CDR2 SMNVEV (reference sequence). V dropped 4 bases and J dropped 1; count of bases not matched to a gene: 3. The CDR3 is CASSSTGRNTEAFF. In nucleotides, the CDR3 is TGTGCCAGCAGTTCGACAGGGCGGAACACTGAAGCTTTCTTT.

The chain carries TRBV6-1 and TRBJ1-2, with TRBD1 identical over 8 bases. The germline V gene encodes CDR1 MNHNS and CDR2 SASEGT. V was pared by 5 bases and J by 2 bases, with 10 bases of the junction left unmatched. The CDR3 contains 16 residues. The CDR3: CASSRTGTTSNYGYTF. Written as DNA, the CDR3 is TGTGCCAGCAGTCGGACAGGGACGACCTCAAACTATGGCTACACCTTC.

This chain joins TRBV7-9 and TRBJ1-2, with 8 positions matching TRBD1. After removal of 5 bases from V and 4 bases from J, the junction contained 6 bases not matched to a gene. The germline V gene has CDR1 SEHNR and CDR2 FQNEAQ (reference sequence). The CDR3 loop spans 14 amino acids. Here the CDR3 reads CASSVGQGVYGYTF. CDR3 in DNA: TGTGCCAGCAGCGTCGGACAGGGCGTCTATGGCTACACCTTC.

This clonotype was counted between two and nine times. The V call is TRBV6-1, the J call TRBJ2-7; the match to TRBD1 covers 9 bases. CDR1 and CDR2 (germline): MNHNS, SASEGT. This CDR3 contains 14 residues. J gave up 2 bases and V 6 bases, and 5 bases lay outside the gene matches. The CDR3 here is CASRRQGETYEQYF. DNA of the CDR3: TGTGCCAGCAGGCGACAGGGGGAAACCTACGAGCAGTACTTC.

A few counts support this clonotype. The chain is built from TRBV18 and TRBJ1-1, with 8 bases identical to TRBD1. The CDR3 sequence is 14 residues long. V was clipped by 8 bases and J by 6 bases; unmatched bases: 11. Germline V gene data show CDR1 as KGHSH and CDR2 as LQKENI. The CDR3 is CASVIKDRAPEAFF. CDR3 DNA sequence: TGTGCCAGCGTAATTAAGGACAGGGCCCCTGAAGCTTTCTTT.

This clonotype was counted ten times or more. The chain uses TRBV7-8 and TRBJ1-4; D possibly corresponds to TRBD1 (5 bases). The CDR3 loop spans 15 amino acids. Germline V gene sequence: CDR1 SGHVS, CDR2 FQNEAQ. V lost 1 base and J 7 bases, leaving 13 bases between the germline ends. Here the CDR3 reads CASSLDSGLGEKLFF. For the CDR3, the DNA is TGTGCCAGCAGCTTAGATTCAGGGTTGGGTGAAAAACTGTTTTTT.

This rearrangement joins TRBV15 to TRBJ2-2, with D possibly TRBD2 on 6 matching bases. Germline V lookup: CDR1 LNHNV, CDR2 YYDKDF (reference sequence). There are 17 residues in the CDR3. Trimming removed 4 bases from V and 7 bases from J, with 22 bases in between. The CDR3 reads CATSILLSRGIIGELFF. The CDR3 DNA reads TGTGCCACCAGCATTTTGTTATCTCGGGGGATTATCGGGGAGCTGTTTTTT.

The V and J genes are TRBV9 and TRBJ1-3, with D unresolved. The germline V gene has CDR1 SGDLS and CDR2 YYNGEE. CDR3 length equals 12 residues. V was pared by 3 bases and J by 0 bases, with 1 base between. DNA for the CDR3: TGTGCCAGCAGCGACTCTGGAAACACCATATATTTT. This gives the protein CASSDSGNTIYF.

This clonotype was counted at least ten times. V usage is TRBV7-8 and J usage is TRBJ1-5, with D unresolved. Trimming left V 1 base short and J 0 bases short, with 13 bases between. The CDR3 totals 17 residues. The germline CDR1 and CDR2 sequences are SGHVS and FQNEAQ. The CDR3 sequence: CASSLGGRDYSNQPQHF. The CDR3 nucleotides are TGTGCCAGCAGCTTAGGTGGCAGAGACTATAGCAATCAGCCCCAGCATTTT.

This clonotype has only a few counts. The chain has TRBV6-1 and TRBJ2-7; maybe TRBD1 (5 bases). V lost 10 bases, J lost 2 bases, and 12 bases lay in between. The germline V gene has CDR1 MNHNS and CDR2 SASEGT. The length of the CDR3 is 12 residues. CDR3 protein: CATAKTAYEQYF. In DNA form, the CDR3 reads TGTGCCACAGCCAAGACAGCCTACGAGCAGTACTTC.

This chain joins TRBV2 and TRBJ2-1; 7 bases line up with TRBD1. After removal of 10 bases from V and 7 bases from J, the junction contained 1 base not matched to a gene. The CDR3 spans 10 residues. The germline CDR1 and CDR2 sequences are SNHLY and FYNNEI. This CDR3 reads CAMGQNEQFF. The CDR3 DNA reads as TGTGCCATGGGACAGAATGAGCAGTTCTTC.